Reported below is one T cell receptor beta chain. Assay used: immunoSEQ multiplex PCR; TCRdb lists only in-frame clones, some missing. The repertoire holds about 240,000 clones, with 70% to 90% as singletons. The CDR3 loop spans 12 amino acids. The germline V gene encodes CDR1 SQVTM and CDR2 ANQGSEA. V gave up 7 bases and J gave up 3 bases, with 10 bases separating them. The record originates from a study of blood T cell repertoires in COVID-19. The chain employs TRBV29-1 and TRBJ1-3, with D possibly matching TRBD1 (5 bases). Sequencing was carried out using peripheral blood. The source is a woman in her 70s with active or convalescent COVID-19. CDR3 bases: TGCAGCGCTGGGGGGGTTGGAAACACCATATATTTT. Amino acids: CSAGGVGNTIYF.